The rows below give T cell receptor beta chains drawn from one sample of a study of blood T cell repertoires in COVID-19. Produced via immunoSEQ multiplex PCR; TCRdb's table is partial and in-frame only. The sample includes about 350,000 clones, roughly 87% of them seen just once. The source material was PBMCs or T cells enriched from blood (not recorded which). Receptors were obtained from a woman in her 30s who had recovered from COVID-19. The CDR3 runs from the conserved cysteine through the conserved F or W. A D gene is named only where the DNA matches it firmly. Clone size is not always given. Where it is, it says once, few, many or a class for expanded clones.

TRBV18,TRBJ1-5,NA,TRBD1,CASSPDGTGGHQPQHF,TGTGCCAGCTCACCAGACGGGACAGGGGGCCATCAGCCCCAGCATTTT
TRBV15,TRBJ2-7,NA,NA,CATSRVDSYEQYF,TGTGCCACCAGCAGAGTCGACAGCTACGAGCAGTACTTC
TRBV28,TRBJ2-1,NA,NA,CASSLLRVNEQFF,TGTGCCAGCAGTTTACTCAGGGTTAATGAGCAGTTCTTC
TRBV13,TRBJ1-1,NA,NA,CASSLDRLSNTEAFF,TGTGCCAGCAGCTTAGATCGGTTATCGAACACTGAAGCTTTCTTT
TRBV19,TRBJ1-1,NA,NA,CASSITGETEAFF,TGTGCCAGTAGTATAACCGGGGAAACTGAAGCTTTCTTT
TRBV7-2,TRBJ2-1,NA,NA,CASSLGTSLSYNEQFF,TGTGCCAGCAGCTTGGGAACTAGTCTATCCTACAATGAGCAGTTCTTC
TRBV29-1,TRBJ1-1,once,NA,CSAAIGAVNTEAFF,TGCAGCGCCGCGATAGGGGCGGTGAACACTGAAGCTTTCTTT
TRBV2,TRBJ1-6,NA,NA,CASSEASYSPLHF,TGTGCCAGCAGTGAGGCCAGTTATTCACCCCTCCACTTT
TRBV28,TRBJ1-1,NA,NA,CASSWVDADTEAFF,TGTGCCAGCAGTTGGGTCGACGCGGACACTGAAGCTTTCTTT
TRBV9,TRBJ2-7,NA,NA,CASSIEAGGIYEQYF,TGTGCCAGCAGCATAGAAGCCGGGGGTATATACGAGCAGTACTTC
TRBV3-1/TRBV3-2,TRBJ2-1,NA,NA,CASSQVRYNEQFF,TGTGCCAGCAGCCAAGTCCGGTACAATGAGCAGTTCTTC
TRBV2,TRBJ2-1,NA,TRBD2,CASSTLAGAMEQFF,TGTGCCAGCAGTACCCTAGCGGGGGCCATGGAGCAGTTCTTC
TRBV3-1/TRBV3-2,TRBJ2-1,NA,TRBD2,CASRSLAGGFNEQFF,TGTGCCAGCAGGTCCCTAGCGGGGGGGTTCAATGAGCAGTTCTTC
TRBV7-8,TRBJ2-3,NA,TRBD2,CASSFAGGRNTQYF,TGTGCCAGCAGCTTCGCGGGGGGCAGGAATACGCAGTATTTT
TRBV4-1,TRBJ2-2,NA,TRBD1,CASSLRDSSTGELFF,TGCGCCAGCAGCCTCCGGGACAGTTCCACCGGGGAGCTGTTTTTT
TRBV5-1,TRBJ2-2,NA,TRBD2,CASSLLAGVNTGELFF,TGCGCCAGCAGCTTACTAGCGGGGGTTAACACCGGGGAGCTGTTTTTT
TRBV6-5,TRBJ2-1,NA,NA,CATRRGPQEYNEQFF,TGTGCCACAAGGCGGGGACCTCAGGAATACAATGAGCAGTTCTTC
TRBV10-3,TRBJ2-5,NA,NA,CAISSSSQETQYF,TGTGCCATCAGTTCTAGCTCCCAAGAGACCCAGTACTTC
TRBV6-2/TRBV6-3,TRBJ2-2,NA,TRBD2,CASSYGGLAGAPGELFF,TGTGCCAGCAGTTACGGTGGGCTAGCGGGGGCCCCCGGGGAGCTGTTTTTT
TRBV6-5,TRBJ1-6,NA,NA,CASSYSIGVNSPLHF,TGTGCCAGCAGTTACTCGATAGGGGTCAATTCACCCCTCCACTTT
TRBV27,TRBJ2-7,once,NA,CASSPWGQGGEQYF,TGTGCCAGCAGCCCATGGGGCCAGGGTGGCGAGCAGTACTTC
TRBV5-5,TRBJ2-5,once,NA,CASSLGSGLEETQYF,TGTGCCAGCAGCTTGGGTTCGGGTCTCGAAGAGACCCAGTACTTC
TRBV5-5,TRBJ1-5,NA,TRBD1,CASSPRSTGSSNQPQHF,TGTGCCAGCAGCCCACGCTCGACAGGGAGTAGCAATCAGCCCCAGCATTTT
TRBV28,TRBJ2-7,NA,TRBD1,CASSPGTVYEQYF,TGTGCCAGCAGTCCCGGGACAGTCTACGAGCAGTACTTC
TRBV14,TRBJ1-1,NA,TRBD1,CASSWDRDTEAFF,TGTGCCAGCAGCTGGGACAGGGACACTGAAGCTTTCTTT
TRBV10-1,TRBJ1-1,NA,NA,CASPNAGNTEAFF,TGCGCCAGCCCTAACGCAGGGAACACTGAAGCTTTCTTT
TRBV28,TRBJ1-2,NA,TRBD1,CAGGTGGFGYTF,TGTGCCGGGGGGACAGGGGGATTTGGCTACACCTTC
TRBV6-5,TRBJ2-3,NA,TRBD2,CASTVWRGDTDTQYF,TGTGCCAGCACCGTCTGGCGGGGGGACACAGATACGCAGTATTTT
TRBV29-1,TRBJ2-7,NA,NA,CSVDGTDYEQYF,TGCAGCGTTGATGGCACCGACTACGAGCAGTACTTC
TRBV9,TRBJ1-2,NA,TRBD1,CASSAHRTGWSYGYTF,TGTGCCAGCAGCGCTCATAGGACAGGGTGGAGCTATGGCTACACCTTC
TRBV30,TRBJ1-2,NA,NA,CAWREGTYGYTF,TGTGCCTGGAGGGAAGGGACATATGGCTACACCTTC
TRBV7-9,TRBJ2-5,NA,TRBD2,CASSLTPLAGGPQETQYF,TGTGCCAGCAGTTTGACACCCCTGGCGGGGGGGCCACAAGAGACCCAGTACTTC
TRBV1,TRBJ2-3,NA,NA,CTSSHTSGGTDTQYF,TGCACCAGCAGCCACACTAGCGGGGGAACAGATACGCAGTATTTT
TRBV28,TRBJ2-7,NA,NA,CASSPLATSEQYF,TGTGCCAGCAGTCCCCTGGCCACCTCGGAGCAGTACTTC
TRBV4-3,TRBJ1-2,NA,TRBD1,CASSQDSQGSYGYTF,TGCGCCAGCAGCCAAGATTCACAGGGGTCCTATGGCTACACCTTC
TRBV7-9,TRBJ1-4,NA,NA,CASSLETGRGGATNEKLFF,TGTGCCAGCAGCTTAGAGACGGGCAGAGGGGGTGCAACTAATGAAAAACTGTTTTTT
TRBV10-3,TRBJ2-5,NA,TRBD1,CAISDGPVGTVQETQYF,TGTGCCATCAGTGACGGACCTGTGGGGACAGTCCAAGAGACCCAGTACTTC
TRBV10-2,TRBJ1-2,NA,TRBD1,CASSGGQGSYGYTF,TGCGCCAGCAGCGGCGGACAGGGGAGCTATGGCTACACCTTC
TRBV21-1,TRBJ2-1,NA,NA,CASSKATSGGYNEQFF,TGTGCCAGCAGCAAAGCGACTAGCGGGGGGTACAATGAGCAGTTCTTC
TRBV10-2,TRBJ2-1,NA,NA,CASSESYEQFF,TGCGCCAGCAGTGAGAGCTATGAGCAGTTCTTC
TRBV5-1,TRBJ2-1,NA,TRBD1,CARLLGQELTNEQFF,TGCGCCAGGTTACTTGGACAGGAACTAACAAACGAGCAGTTCTTC
TRBV10-3,TRBJ2-7,few,NA,CAIRRQGGRYEQYF,TGTGCCATCAGAAGGCAGGGGGGAAGGTACGAGCAGTACTTC
TRBV5-1,TRBJ1-1,NA,NA,CASSSPLTGPSNTEAFF,TGCGCCAGCAGCTCCCCCTTAACAGGGCCGTCGAACACTGAAGCTTTCTTT
TRBV9,TRBJ1-1,once,NA,CASSTRYGTEAFF,TGTGCCAGCAGCACGCGGTATGGCACTGAAGCTTTCTTT
TRBV5-1,TRBJ2-1,NA,TRBD1,CASSISPDRSSYNEQFF,TGCGCCAGCAGCATATCCCCGGACAGGTCCTCCTACAATGAGCAGTTCTTC
TRBV5-1,TRBJ2-2,once,TRBD1,CASSLGQGPTGELFF,TGCGCCAGCAGCTTGGGACAGGGACCCACCGGGGAGCTGTTTTTT
TRBV6-5,TRBJ1-2,NA,NA,CASSYWTGGGAHGYTF,TGTGCCAGCAGTTACTGGACCGGGGGGGGCGCCCATGGCTACACCTTC
TRBV11-2,TRBJ2-1,NA,NA,CASSSPAVQGRFNEQFF,TGTGCCAGCAGTTCCCCCGCGGTGCAGGGGCGGTTCAATGAGCAGTTCTTC
TRBV7-6,TRBJ1-6,NA,NA,CASSSQARPNNSPLHF,TGTGCCAGCAGCTCCCAGGCCCGTCCAAATAATTCACCCCTCCACTTT
TRBV28,TRBJ1-1,NA,TRBD1,CASSPPDRYTEAFF,TGTGCCAGCAGCCCTCCGGACAGGTACACTGAAGCTTTCTTT
TRBV4-1,TRBJ2-3,NA,NA,CASSQGPADTQYF,TGCGCCAGCAGCCAAGGTCCCGCAGATACGCAGTATTTT
TRBV2,TRBJ2-2,NA,TRBD1,CASRDYGTGGTGELFF,TGTGCCAGCAGAGACTACGGGACAGGGGGTACCGGGGAGCTGTTTTTT
TRBV19,TRBJ1-3,once,TRBD1,CASSLGTGIRRSGNTIYF,TGTGCCAGTAGTCTCGGGACAGGGATCCGAAGGTCTGGAAACACCATATATTTT
TRBV19,TRBJ2-5,NA,NA,CASSPHPSRGRGETQYF,TGTGCCAGTAGTCCTCACCCTTCGCGGGGGCGGGGGGAGACCCAGTACTTC
TRBV11-2,TRBJ1-4,once,NA,CASSLRGGASGGKLFF,TGTGCCAGCAGCTTACGAGGGGGGGCATCGGGTGGAAAACTGTTTTTT